This T cell receptor (beta chain) was observed in a study of CD8+CD57+ T cells in acquired aplastic anemia. Study details: The sorted CD4+ and CD8+ cells yielded an average around 3.2 ug of DNA.

The use of genomic DNA as template underpinned the TCR beta VDJ and CDR3 profiling. TCRdb analysed the reads with MiXCR anew, one entry per CDR3 protein. The sample contains around 200,000 distinct CDR3 sequences, roughly half of which appear only once. V was cut by 0 bases and J by 0 bases, with 6 bases left in between. Germline lookup yields CDR1 SGHKS and CDR2 YYEKEE (reference sequence). This CDR3 contains 15 residues. Patients who underwent sequencing had shown CD8+CD57+ cell expansion by flow cytometry. This chain joins TRBV5-5 and TRBJ2-2; perhaps TRBD1 as D (5 bases). Material for sequencing was sorted CD4+, CD8+, or CD8+CD57+ T cells (not recorded which) from PBMCs. This TCR was recovered from a human donor with aplastic anemia. The CDR3 here is CASSLGTSNTGELFF. In DNA, the CDR3 is TGTGCCAGCAGCTTGGGGACATCGAACACCGGGGAGCTGTTTTTT. Looking up the rest from reference TRBV5-5 and TRBJ2-2 gives the full variable domain: DAGVTQSPTHLIKTRGQQVTLRCSPISGHKSVSWYQQVLGQGPQFIFQYYEKEERGRGNFPDRFSARQFPNYSSELNVNALLLGDSALYLCASSLGTSNTGELFFGEGSRLTVL.